This T cell receptor beta chain comes out of a study of T cell responses to AZD1222 COVID-19 vaccine. Study results and caveats: It should be noted that donors were predominantly white British and more often female, and clonal diversity was possibly underestimated. Reportedly, nearly half the spike-specific TCRs target unmutated variant regions.

The repertoire was sequenced with immunoSEQ multiplex PCR; TCRdb's copy has only in-frame clones and lacks some. Among roughly 190,000 clones listed, approximately 95% were seen once. The length of the CDR3 is 15 residues. The germline V gene encodes CDR1 SGHKS and CDR2 YYEKEE (reference sequence). With 0 bases clipped from V and 7 bases from J, the junction kept 7 bases outside the gene matches. The sample holds one count of this clone. The antigen is unknown. Sequenced material: peripheral blood, taken on day 0 of AZD1222 vaccination. This chain connects TRBV5-5 to TRBJ2-4; 7 bases align to TRBD1. The TCR comes from an adult in good health. This chain's CDR3 is CASSLDRGLRNIQYF. The CDR3 nucleotides are TGTGCCAGCAGCTTGGACAGGGGCTTAAGGAACATTCAGTACTTC. Filled out from reference TRBV5-5 and TRBJ2-4, the complete variable domain reads DAGVTQSPTHLIKTRGQQVTLRCSPISGHKSVSWYQQVLGQGPQFIFQYYEKEERGRGNFPDRFSARQFPNYSSELNVNALLLGDSALYLCASSLDRGLRNIQYFGAGTRLSVL.